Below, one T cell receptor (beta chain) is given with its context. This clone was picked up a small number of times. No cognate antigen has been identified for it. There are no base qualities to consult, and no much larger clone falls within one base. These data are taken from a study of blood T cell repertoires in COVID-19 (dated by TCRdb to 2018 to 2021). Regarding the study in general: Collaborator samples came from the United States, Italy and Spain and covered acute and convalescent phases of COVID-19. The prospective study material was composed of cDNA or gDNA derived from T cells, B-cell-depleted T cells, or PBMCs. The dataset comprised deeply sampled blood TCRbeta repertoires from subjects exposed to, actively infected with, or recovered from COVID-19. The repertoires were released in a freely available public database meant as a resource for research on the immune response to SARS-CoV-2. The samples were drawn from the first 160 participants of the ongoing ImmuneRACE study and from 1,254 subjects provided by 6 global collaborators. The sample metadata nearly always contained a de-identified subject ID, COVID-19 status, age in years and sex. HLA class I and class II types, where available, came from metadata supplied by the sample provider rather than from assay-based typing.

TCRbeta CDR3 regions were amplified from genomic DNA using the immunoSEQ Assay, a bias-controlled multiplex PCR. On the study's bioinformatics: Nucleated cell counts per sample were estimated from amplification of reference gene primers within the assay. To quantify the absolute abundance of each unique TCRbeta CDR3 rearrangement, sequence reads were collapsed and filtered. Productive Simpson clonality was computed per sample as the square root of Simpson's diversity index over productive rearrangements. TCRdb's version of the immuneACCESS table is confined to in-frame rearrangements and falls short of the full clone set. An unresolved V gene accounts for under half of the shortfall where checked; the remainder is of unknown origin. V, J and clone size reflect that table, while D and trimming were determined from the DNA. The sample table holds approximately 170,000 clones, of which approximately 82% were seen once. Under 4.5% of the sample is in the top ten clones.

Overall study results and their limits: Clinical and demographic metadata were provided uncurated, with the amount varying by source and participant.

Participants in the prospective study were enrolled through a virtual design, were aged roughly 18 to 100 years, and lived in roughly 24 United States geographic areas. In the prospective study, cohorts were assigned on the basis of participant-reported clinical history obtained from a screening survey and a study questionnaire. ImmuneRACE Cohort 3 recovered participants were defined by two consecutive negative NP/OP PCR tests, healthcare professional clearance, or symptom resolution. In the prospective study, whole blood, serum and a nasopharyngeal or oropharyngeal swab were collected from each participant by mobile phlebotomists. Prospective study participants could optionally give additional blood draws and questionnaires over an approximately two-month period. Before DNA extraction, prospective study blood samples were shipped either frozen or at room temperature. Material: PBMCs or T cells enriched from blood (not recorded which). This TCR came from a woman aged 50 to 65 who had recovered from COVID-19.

The CDR3 protein is CASYRRGYGYTF. The nucleotide sequence reads as follows: TGCGCCAGCTATCGAAGGGGATATGGCTACACCTTC. In this chain, TRBV5-1 is recombined with TRBJ1-2, with a tentative D gene TRBD1 over 5 matching bases. CDR1 is given as SGHRS and CDR2 as YFSETQ, both from the germline V gene. Trimming costs V 7 bases and J 5 bases, and their ends lie 12 bases apart. From the cysteine through the phenylalanine, the CDR3 covers 12 amino acids. Here the CDR3 DNA is all that survives: 36 bases in frame from base 1.